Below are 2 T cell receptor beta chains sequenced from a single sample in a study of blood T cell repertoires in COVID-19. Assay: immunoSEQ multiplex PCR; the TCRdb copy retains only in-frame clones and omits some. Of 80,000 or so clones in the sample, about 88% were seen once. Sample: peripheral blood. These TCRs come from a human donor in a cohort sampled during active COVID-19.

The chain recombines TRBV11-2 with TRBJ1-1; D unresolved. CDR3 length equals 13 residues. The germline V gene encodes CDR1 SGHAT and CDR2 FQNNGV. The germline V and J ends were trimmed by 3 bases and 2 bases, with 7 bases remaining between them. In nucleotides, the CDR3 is TGTGCCAGCAGCTTGGCAAGTAACACTGAAGCTTTCTTT. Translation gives CASSLASNTEAFF.

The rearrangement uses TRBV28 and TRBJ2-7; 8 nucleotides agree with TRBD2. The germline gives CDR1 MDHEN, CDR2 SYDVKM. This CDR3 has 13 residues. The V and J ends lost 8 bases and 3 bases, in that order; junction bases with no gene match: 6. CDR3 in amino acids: CASRPGGGYEQYF. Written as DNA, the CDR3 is TGTGCCAGCCGACCGGGGGGGGGCTACGAGCAGTACTTC.